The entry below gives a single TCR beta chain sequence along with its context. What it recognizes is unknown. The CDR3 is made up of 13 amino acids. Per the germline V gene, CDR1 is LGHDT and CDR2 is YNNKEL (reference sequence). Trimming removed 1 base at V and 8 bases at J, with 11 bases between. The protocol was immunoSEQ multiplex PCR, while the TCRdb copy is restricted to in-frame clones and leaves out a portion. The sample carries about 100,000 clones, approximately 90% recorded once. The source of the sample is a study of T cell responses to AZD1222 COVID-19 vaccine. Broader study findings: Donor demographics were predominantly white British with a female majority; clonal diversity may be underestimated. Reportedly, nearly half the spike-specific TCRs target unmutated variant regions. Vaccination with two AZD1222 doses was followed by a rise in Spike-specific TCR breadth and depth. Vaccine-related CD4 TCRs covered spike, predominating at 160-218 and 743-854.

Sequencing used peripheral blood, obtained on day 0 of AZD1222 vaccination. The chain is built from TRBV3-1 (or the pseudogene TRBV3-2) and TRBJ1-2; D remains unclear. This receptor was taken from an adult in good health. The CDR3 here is CASSQVQTRGYTF. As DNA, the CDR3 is TGTGCCAGCAGCCAAGTCCAAACTAGAGGCTACACCTTC.